One sample yielded the 9 T cell receptor beta chains listed below, sequenced in a study of Graves' ophthalmopathy and Graves' hyperthyroidism. The TCR beta CDR3 regions underwent amplification from RNA transcripts. Second-round multiplex PCR came after first-round RT-PCR with HTBI primers. TCRdb passed the multiplex PCR reads through MiXCR, listing each CDR3 protein once. The sample holds around 600,000 distinct CDR3 sequences, about 40% seen once. The source material was peripheral blood. These receptors were taken from an adult man with Graves' ophthalmopathy.

This rearrangement joins TRBV30 to TRBJ1-2, with 11 positions matching TRBD1. Trimming cost V 0 bases and J 7 bases; bases outside gene matches: 7. The CDR3 sequence is 15 residues long. The germline V gene has CDR1 GTSNPN and CDR2 SVGIG (reference sequence). This chain's CDR3 is CAWSVPGQGAGGYTF. CDR3 nucleotide sequence: TGTGCCTGGAGTGTACCTGGACAGGGGGCGGGTGGCTACACCTTC.

Concerning this clonotype: One end of the junction varies from germline; a read error may be responsible. The V call is TRBV12-3 or TRBV12-4, the J call TRBJ1-5, with 7 bases aligning to TRBD1. The CDR3 sequence is 14 residues long. As DNA, the CDR3 is TGTGCCAGCAGCCGTCGACAGGGAAATCGGCCCCAGCATTTT. It codes for CASSRRQGNRPQHF.

This clonotype showed up just a few times. This rearrangement joins TRBV6-4 to TRBJ2-7; 10 nucleotides align to TRBD2. V shed 4 bases, J shed 3 bases, and the junction held 3 bases outside the gene matches. Germline V gene sequence: CDR1 MRHNA, CDR2 SNTAGT. CDR3 length equals 14 residues. CDR3 bases: TGTGCCAGCAGTGTAGCGGGAGGAGGCTACGAGCAGTACTTC. Its protein is CASSVAGGGYEQYF.

This clonotype was recorded at least ten times. J is TRBJ1-5 and V is TRBV7-2, with unresolved D. Germline-derived CDR1 and CDR2 are SGHTA and FQGNSA. Between the trimmed V and J ends, which lost 5 bases and 3 bases, there was a span of 14 bases. This CDR3 is built from 15 residues. CDR3 loop: CASSQVLGSNQPQHF. CDR3 DNA sequence: TGTGCCAGCAGCCAAGTTTTAGGGTCCAATCAGCCCCAGCATTTT.

There are many counts of this clonotype. The chain combines TRBV9 with TRBJ1-3; the D is unclear. Germline V gene lookup returns CDR1 SGDLS and CDR2 YYNGEE. CDR3 size: 15 residues. Trimming removed 0 bases at V and 6 bases at J, with 13 bases between. The CDR3 protein is CASSVGFGSENTIYF. CDR3 coding DNA: TGTGCCAGCAGCGTAGGCTTCGGCAGCGAAAACACCATATATTTT.

The chain uses TRBV5-1 and TRBJ2-2; D is unresolved. CDR1 is SGHRS and CDR2 is YFSETQ in the germline V gene. V was trimmed by 7 bases and J by 8 bases, leaving 9 bases between them. This CDR3 has 11 amino acids. CDR3 residues: CASAREGELFF. CDR3 DNA sequence: TGCGCCAGCGCCCGTGAAGGGGAGCTGTTTTTT.

Remarks on this clonotype: Being one base from a much bigger clone, this may be a read error. This rearrangement joins TRBV9 to TRBJ1-5; D uncertain. Per the germline V gene, CDR1 is SGDLS and CDR2 is YYNGEE. V shed 0 bases and J shed 1 base, with 5 bases lying between them. The CDR3 runs 14 residues. CDR3 in DNA: TGTGCCAGCAGCGTAGGACTGAGCAATCAGCCCCAGCATTTT. Encoded protein: CASSVGLSNQPQHF.

This clonotype was picked up a small number of times. V usage is TRBV19 and J usage is TRBJ1-5, with D possibly matching TRBD1 (5 bases). This CDR3 is built from 13 residues. V was trimmed by 11 bases and J by 3 bases, leaving 14 bases between them. CDR1 is LNHDA, CDR2 SQIVND, per germline (reference sequence). CDR3 sequence: CAWATGANQPQHF. The CDR3 nucleotides are TGTGCCTGGGCAACAGGAGCCAATCAGCCCCAGCATTTT.

This clonotype was recorded at least ten times. The chain is built from TRBV7-3 and TRBJ1-1, with 7 bases fitting TRBD1. J lost 0 bases, V lost 3 bases, and 4 bases had no gene match. The CDR3 has 15 amino acids. Germline lookup yields CDR1 SGHTA and CDR2 FQGTGA. Here the CDR3 reads CASSFVGGVNTEAFF. The CDR3 nucleotides are TGTGCCAGCAGCTTCGTAGGGGGCGTGAACACTGAAGCTTTCTTT.